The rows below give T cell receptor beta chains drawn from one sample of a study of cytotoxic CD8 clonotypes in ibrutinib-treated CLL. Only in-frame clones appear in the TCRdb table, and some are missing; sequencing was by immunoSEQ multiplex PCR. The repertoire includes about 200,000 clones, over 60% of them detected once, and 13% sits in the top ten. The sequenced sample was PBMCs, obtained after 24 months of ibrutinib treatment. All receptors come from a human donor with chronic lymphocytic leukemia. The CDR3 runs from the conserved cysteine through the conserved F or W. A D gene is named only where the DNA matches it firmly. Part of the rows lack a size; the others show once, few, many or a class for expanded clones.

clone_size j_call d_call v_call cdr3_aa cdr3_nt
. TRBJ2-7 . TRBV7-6 CASSLLFPAPHEQYF TGTGCCAGCAGCTTATTGTTCCCCGCACCCCACGAGCAGTACTTC
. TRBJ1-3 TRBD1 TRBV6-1 CASSEYDRGFFMDTIYF TGTGCCAGCAGTGAATACGACAGGGGGTTTTTCATGGACACCATATATTTT
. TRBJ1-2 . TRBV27 CASGEDRGGGGYTF TGTGCCAGCGGAGAGGACCGGGGAGGTGGTGGCTACACCTTC
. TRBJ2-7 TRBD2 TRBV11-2 CASSKGTSGSWEQYF TGTGCCAGCAGTAAGGGCACTAGCGGGAGTTGGGAGCAGTACTTC
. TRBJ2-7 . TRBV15 CATSASFNLDYEQYF TGTGCCACCAGCGCCTCCTTCAACCTAGACTACGAGCAGTACTTC
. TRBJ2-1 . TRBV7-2 CASRQELVYNEQFF TGTGCCAGCAGGCAAGAGCTTGTCTACAATGAGCAGTTCTTC
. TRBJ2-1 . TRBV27 CASSLKAAYNEQFF TGTGCCAGCAGTTTAAAAGCAGCTTACAATGAGCAGTTCTTC
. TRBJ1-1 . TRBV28 CASSRSYTEAFF TGTGCCAGCAGTCGGAGTTACACTGAAGCTTTCTTT
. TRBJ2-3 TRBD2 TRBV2 CASSGTSTDTQYF TGTGCCAGCTCCGGGACTAGTACAGATACGCAGTATTTT
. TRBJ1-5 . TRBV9 CASSASDRDKEIEVSNQPQHF TGTGCCAGCAGCGCCTCAGACCGGGACAAGGAAATCGAAGTTAGCAATCAGCCCCAGCATTTT
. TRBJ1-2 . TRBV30 CAWSGLALGGNYGYTF TGTGCCTGGAGTGGGTTGGCACTGGGTGGAAACTATGGCTACACCTTC
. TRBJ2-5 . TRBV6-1 CASSDRMETQYF TGTGCCAGCAGTGACAGGATGGAGACCCAGTACTTC
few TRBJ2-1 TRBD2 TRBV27 CASLGGRFKDEQFF TGTGCCAGCCTCGGGGGGAGGTTTAAGGATGAGCAGTTCTTC
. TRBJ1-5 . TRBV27 CASSLSAGFNQPQHF TGTGCCAGCAGTTTATCGGCGGGGTTCAATCAGCCCCAGCATTTT
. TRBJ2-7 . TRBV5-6 CASSLQSYEQYF TGTGCCAGCAGCTTACAGAGCTACGAGCAGTACTTC
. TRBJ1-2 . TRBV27 CASSFGVADINYGYTF TGTGCCAGCAGTTTTGGGGTGGCGGACATCAACTATGGCTACACCTTC
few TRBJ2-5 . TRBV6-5 CASSGGQTQYF TGTGCCAGCAGCGGGGGACAGACCCAGTACTTC
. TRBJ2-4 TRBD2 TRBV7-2 CASSPMTSGSENIQYF TGTGCCAGCAGCCCTATGACTAGCGGGAGTGAAAACATTCAGTACTTC
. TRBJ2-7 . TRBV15 CATSSFQGSYEQYF TGTGCCACCAGCAGTTTTCAGGGTTCCTACGAGCAGTACTTC
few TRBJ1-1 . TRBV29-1 CSALGDLNTEAFF TGCAGCGCCCTGGGGGATTTGAACACTGAAGCTTTCTTT
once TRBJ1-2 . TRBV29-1 CSVDVNGYTF TGCAGCGTAGACGTCAATGGCTACACCTTC
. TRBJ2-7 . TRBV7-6 CASSDQGRYYEQYF TGTGCCAGCAGCGACCAGGGGCGTTACTACGAGCAGTACTTC
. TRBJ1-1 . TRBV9 CASSVAPANTEAFF TGTGCCAGCAGCGTAGCCCCAGCGAACACTGAAGCTTTCTTT
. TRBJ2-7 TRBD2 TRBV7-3 CASSFSGGSVYEQYF TGTGCCAGCAGTTTCTCGGGGGGATCGGTCTACGAGCAGTACTTC
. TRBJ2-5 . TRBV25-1 CASSLHRDQETQYF TGTGCCAGCAGCCTGCACAGGGACCAAGAGACCCAGTACTTC
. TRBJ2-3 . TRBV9 CASSGQSSGGSTDTQYF TGTGCCAGCAGCGGACAGAGTAGCGGAGGGAGCACAGATACGCAGTATTTT
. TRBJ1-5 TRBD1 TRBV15 CATSRGDSANQPQHF TGTGCCACCAGCAGAGGGGACAGTGCCAATCAGCCCCAGCATTTT
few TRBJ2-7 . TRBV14 CASSQMYEQYF TGTGCCAGCAGCCAAATGTACGAGCAGTACTTC
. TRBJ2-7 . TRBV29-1 CSVEDGTSSYEQYF TGCAGCGTTGAAGACGGGACATCCTCCTACGAGCAGTACTTC
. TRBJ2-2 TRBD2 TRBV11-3 CASSPLPSGGGTGELFF TGTGCCAGCAGCCCCCTCCCTAGCGGGGGGGGCACCGGGGAGCTGTTTTTT
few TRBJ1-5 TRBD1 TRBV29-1 CSVGTGFTQPQHF TGCAGCGTCGGGACAGGGTTTACGCAGCCCCAGCATTTT
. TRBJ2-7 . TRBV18 CASSPPSGYEQYF TGTGCCAGCTCACCACCGTCAGGCTACGAGCAGTACTTC
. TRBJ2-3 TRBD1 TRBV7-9 CAGTGGADTQYF TGTGCGGGGACAGGGGGCGCAGATACGCAGTATTTT
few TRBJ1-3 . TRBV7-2 CASSKDASSGNTIYF TGTGCCAGCAGCAAGGACGCTAGCTCTGGAAACACCATATATTTT
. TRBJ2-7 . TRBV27 CASGGVREQYF TGTGCCAGCGGCGGGGTGAGGGAGCAGTACTTC
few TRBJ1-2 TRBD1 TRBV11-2 CASSFRRGVVF TGTGCCAGCAGCTTCCGCAGGGGGGTTGTCTTC
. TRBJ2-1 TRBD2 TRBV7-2 CASSLVAGGLYNEQFF TGTGCCAGCAGCTTAGTAGCGGGTGGGCTGTACAATGAGCAGTTCTTC
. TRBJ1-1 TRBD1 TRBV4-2 CASSHGDRGRDTEAFF TGTGCCAGCAGCCACGGCGACAGGGGGCGCGACACTGAAGCTTTCTTT
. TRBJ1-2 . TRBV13 CASSPGAGYGYTF TGTGCCAGCAGCCCGGGGGCGGGCTATGGCTACACCTTC
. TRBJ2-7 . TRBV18 CASSPGAELRYEQYF TGTGCCAGCTCACCTGGGGCCGAACTTCGCTACGAGCAGTACTTC
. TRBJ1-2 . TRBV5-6 CASSLERTTLYYGYTF TGTGCCAGCAGCTTGGAACGAACAACATTATACTATGGCTACACCTTC
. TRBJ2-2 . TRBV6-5 CASSYVTSTGELFF TGTGCCAGCAGTTACGTGACTAGTACCGGGGAGCTGTTTTTT
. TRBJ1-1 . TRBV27 CASSSFVMNTEAFF TGTGCCAGCAGTTCGTTCGTCATGAACACTGAAGCTTTCTTT
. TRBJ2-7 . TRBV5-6 CASTLLQTYEQYF TGTGCCAGCACCCTATTACAAACCTACGAGCAGTACTTC
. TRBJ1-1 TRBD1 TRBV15 CATSRDLAQGADAFF TGTGCCACCAGCAGAGATCTTGCGCAGGGGGCAGACGCTTTCTTT